The 14 T cell receptor beta chains below come from one sample, sequenced in a study of T cell clones after liver transplantation. Sequencing was performed with immunoSEQ multiplex PCR; in TCRdb, only in-frame clones are kept and a portion is missing. Of 50,000 or so clones listed, approximately 87% are singletons. Sequenced material: CD8+ T cells from blood, taken 12 months after liver transplant. Source of these receptors: a human patient who received a liver transplant. Some T cells may arise from the graft donor.

The chain links TRBV27 to TRBJ2-3, with TRBD1 as a possible D gene (6 bases). Germline-derived CDR1 and CDR2 are MNHEY and SMNVEV (reference sequence). V gave up 2 bases and J gave up 5 bases, with 14 bases separating them. This CDR3 comprises 15 residues. This CDR3 is CASSLPGGGRDTQYF. As DNA, the CDR3 is TGTGCCAGCAGTTTACCTGGGGGCGGCAGAGATACGCAGTATTTT.

A word on this clone: No conserved phenylalanine or tryptophan is present at the end of the CDR3, so a read error is the likely explanation. The chain joins TRBV2 to TRBJ1-2; 7 bases are a match to TRBD1. After removal of 7 bases from V and 2 bases from J, the junction contained 10 bases not matched to a gene. The CDR3 runs to 15 residues. Germline assignment: CDR1 SNHLY and CDR2 FYNNEI. The CDR3 DNA sequence: TGTGCCAGCATGGGACCCGAGACAGGGAACTATGGCTACACCCTC. It translates to CASMGPETGNYGYTL.

This clone occurred once. The chain recombines TRBV28 with TRBJ1-5, with no clear D. This CDR3 has 13 residues. The V gene's germline CDR1 is MDHEN and CDR2 SYDVKM. The V end lost 3 bases, the J end lost 1 base, and 4 bases lay between the germline ends. As DNA, the CDR3 is TGTGCCAGCAGTTTCCTGAGCAATCAGCCCCAGCATTTT. It codes for CASSFLSNQPQHF.

V usage is TRBV7-9 and J usage is TRBJ1-1, with a weak D call TRBD1 (5 bases). Germline V gene data show CDR1 as SEHNR and CDR2 as FQNEAQ (reference sequence). Trimming shortened V by 4 bases and J by 5 bases, and 11 bases separated the two germline ends. The CDR3 totals 13 residues. CDR3 bases: TGTGCCAGCAGCTCAGACTGGGGGACTGAAGCTTTCTTT. This codes for CASSSDWGTEAFF.

The chain couples TRBV7-9 to TRBJ2-1; 9 bases are shared with TRBD2. Germline V gene sequence: CDR1 SEHNR, CDR2 FQNEAQ (reference sequence). The CDR3 is made up of 16 amino acids. Unmatched junction bases numbered 9, after V lost 3 bases and J lost 6 bases. CDR3 nucleotides: TGTGCCAGCAGCTTTGGAGCGGGAGGATTATTCAATGAGCAGTTCTTC. Protein product: CASSFGAGGLFNEQFF.

This clone has a single count. This chain joins TRBV19 and TRBJ2-1, with D hard to call. Trimming took off 1 base at V and 5 bases at J, with 6 bases between the two ends. This CDR3 has 13 amino acids. Germline values: CDR1 LNHDA, CDR2 SQIVND (reference sequence). The CDR3 sequence is CASSIGLNNEQFF. The CDR3 region has the DNA TGTGCCAGTAGTATAGGGCTAAACAATGAGCAGTTCTTC.

The chain couples TRBV27 to TRBJ1-2; 8 bases fit TRBD1. Per germline, CDR1 MNHEY and CDR2 SMNVEV (reference sequence). This CDR3 comprises 15 residues. Germline trimming cut 4 bases from V and 3 bases from J; bases unmatched to any gene: 7. This chain's CDR3 is CASSYTGGSDYGYTF. The CDR3 region has the DNA TGTGCCAGCAGTTATACAGGGGGTTCGGACTATGGCTACACCTTC.

CDR3 sequence reads: CASSPSRGDTQYF. CDR3 bases: TGTGCCAGCAGCCCGTCGCGGGGAGATACGCAGTATTTT. The chain links TRBV27 to TRBJ2-3; D is perhaps TRBD2 (6 bases). The V and J ends lost 6 bases and 5 bases respectively, with 12 bases between them. Germline V gene sequence: CDR1 MNHEY, CDR2 SMNVEV (reference sequence). The CDR3 length is 13 residues.

The J gene is TRBJ1-2, the V gene TRBV7-9, with D maybe TRBD1 (5 bases). The germline V and J ends were trimmed by 8 bases and 1 base, with 17 bases remaining between them. The CDR3 covers 15 residues. Per germline, CDR1 SEHNR and CDR2 FQNEAQ (reference sequence). The CDR3 region is CASLHNGGFNYGYTF. In DNA, the CDR3 is TGTGCCAGCCTACACAACGGGGGGTTTAACTATGGCTACACCTTC.

The V gene is TRBV18, the J gene TRBJ2-7; D unresolved. Deletions cut 3 bases from V and 1 base from J, with 10 bases between. The CDR3 length is 14 residues. The V gene's germline CDR1 is KGHSH and CDR2 LQKENI. This CDR3 reads CASSPLDGSYEQYF. The DNA for the CDR3 is TGTGCCAGCTCACCGTTAGACGGGTCCTACGAGCAGTACTTC.

This chain links TRBV28 with TRBJ1-5, with 7 bases lining up with TRBD1. CDR1 and CDR2 (germline): MDHEN, SYDVKM. The CDR3 runs to 15 residues. The trim removed 5 bases at V and 0 bases at J, leaving 4 bases unmatched. Written as DNA, the CDR3 is TGTGCCAGCAGTCCTGGGACAGTTAGCAATCAGCCCCAGCATTTT. Translated, it gives CASSPGTVSNQPQHF.

The chain recombines TRBV4-2 with TRBJ2-5; 10 nucleotides align to TRBD1. J gave up 11 bases and V 2 bases, and 11 bases lay outside the gene matches. CDR3 length: 15 residues. In germline, CDR1 is LGHNA, CDR2 YNFKEQ. CDR3 region: CASSQYGTGVGEQYF. The CDR3 bases are TGTGCCAGCAGCCAATATGGGACAGGGGTCGGGGAGCAGTACTTC.

The chain is built from TRBV19 and TRBJ1-1, with no clear D. Trimming removed 7 bases from V and 5 bases from J, with 14 bases in between. Germline V gene sequence: CDR1 LNHDA, CDR2 SQIVND (reference sequence). This CDR3 comprises 13 residues. The CDR3 protein is CASTLMGRTEAFF. The CDR3 DNA reads TGTGCCAGTACCCTTATGGGGAGGACTGAAGCTTTCTTT. The full variable domain, completed using reference TRBV19 and TRBJ1-1, is DGGITQSPKYLFRKEGQNVTLSCEQNLNHDAMYWYRQDPGQGLRLIYYSQIVNDFQKGDIAEGYSVSREKKESFPLTVTSAQKNPTAFYLCASTLMGRTEAFFGQGTRLTVV.

This sequence joins TRBV6-6 and TRBJ2-3; no definite D call. This CDR3 is built from 12 residues. Germline CDR1 reads MNHNY; CDR2 reads SVGAGI (reference sequence). V shed 6 bases and J shed 7 bases, with 11 bases lying between them. CDR3 nucleotide sequence: TGTGCCAGCAGCCTGACACTGTATACGCAGTATTTT. This sequence encodes CASSLTLYTQYF.